These 5 T cell receptor beta chains were all obtained from the same sample, sequenced in a study of regulatory T cells in long-lasting Graves disease. Investigators prepared the TCR beta libraries by applying iRepertoire HTBI primers and Arm-PCR of CDR3 regions. TCRdb re-called the multiplex PCR reads through MiXCR, storing one row per CDR3 protein. The data hold about 400,000 distinct CDR3 sequences, with less than 25% observed a single time. Sample time point: persistent/refractory GD, antithyroid drugs over 5 years with positive TRAb. PBMC-derived RNA was used for the TCR library. Sequenced here: peripheral blood mononuclear cells (PBMCs), sampled when the disease was refractory, from a patient treated with antithyroid drugs. All receptors come from a female donor with Graves disease.

This clonotype was seen at least ten times. V usage is TRBV2 and J usage is TRBJ1-4; 7 bases fit TRBD1. The J segment lost 6 bases and the V segment lost 4 bases, leaving 2 bases of the junction unmatched. From germline, CDR1 is SNHLY and CDR2 FYNNEI. This CDR3 region has 13 residues. Here the CDR3 DNA reads TGTGCCAGCAGTGGGGACAGCCATGAAAAACTGTTTTTT. Protein product: CASSGDSHEKLFF.

The chain links TRBV7-8 to TRBJ2-2; D is unresolved. The germline CDR1 and CDR2 sequences are SGHVS and FQNEAQ. There are 15 residues in the CDR3. The V gene lost 1 base and the J gene lost 6 bases, with 12 bases spanning the gap. CDR3 nucleotides: TGTGCCAGCAGCTTAGTCCAGAAGTTATCCGGGGAGCTGTTTTTT. As protein: CASSLVQKLSGELFF.

This clonotype has only a few counts. V and J are TRBV30 and TRBJ1-1, with TRBD1 identical over 8 bases. Germline-derived CDR1 and CDR2 are GTSNPN and SVGIG (reference sequence). The CDR3 runs to 15 residues. Unmatched junction bases numbered 7, after V lost 3 bases and J lost 1 base. The CDR3 loop is CAWSQDRGTNTEAFF. CDR3 sequence (DNA): TGTGCCTGGAGCCAAGACAGGGGCACGAACACTGAAGCTTTCTTT. The complete variable domain, with remaining parts taken from reference TRBV30 and TRBJ1-1, reads SQTIHQWPATLVQPVGSPLSLECTVEGTSNPNLYWYRQAAGRGLQLLFYSVGIGQISSEVPQNLSASRPQDRQFILSSKKLLLSDSGFYLCAWSQDRGTNTEAFFGQGTRLTVV.

The sample holds a few counts of this clonotype. The chain couples TRBV27 to TRBJ1-5; the D is unclear. The CDR3 covers 14 residues. V was shortened by 5 bases and J by 9 bases, with 17 bases between the two germline ends. The V gene's germline CDR1 is MNHEY and CDR2 SMNVEV (reference sequence). CDR3 in amino acids: CASSPGGYPGPQHF. In DNA, the CDR3 is TGTGCCAGCAGTCCCGGCGGGTACCCAGGGCCCCAGCATTTT.

The chain carries TRBV20-1 and TRBJ2-1, with D unresolved. Trimming shortened V by 6 bases and J by 8 bases, and 20 bases separated the two germline ends. The CDR3 has 14 amino acids. From germline, CDR1 is DFQATT and CDR2 SNEGSKA (reference sequence). CDR3 nucleotide sequence: TGCAGTGCCGCCCCGTTAAATTTACGGGATGAGCAGTTCTTC. This gives the protein CSAAPLNLRDEQFF.